The 24 T cell receptor beta chains below were found in one sample sequenced in a study of cytomegalovirus exposure and HLA in healthy donors. Only in-frame clones appear in the TCRdb table, and some are missing; sequencing was by immunoSEQ multiplex PCR. The table has roughly 130,000 clones, approximately 92% seen once. Sequencing used PBMCs. These receptors came from a woman under 30 in good health and CMV-seropositive.

The table lists this clone with a count of one. The rearrangement links TRBV28 to TRBJ1-5, with D perhaps TRBD1 (6 bases). Germline V gene sequence: CDR1 MDHEN, CDR2 SYDVKM. CDR3 length equals 15 residues. V lost 6 bases and J lost 7, with 19 bases in between. Here the CDR3 reads CASRQTGGARQPQHF. The DNA of the CDR3 is TGTGCCAGCAGACAGACGGGGGGGGCTCGGCAGCCCCAGCATTTT.

Ten or more counts support this clone. CDR3 in amino acids: CASSPRGRGELFF. DNA of the CDR3: TGTGCCAGCAGCCCCAGGGGGCGCGGGGAGCTGTTTTTT. This rearrangement joins TRBV9 to TRBJ2-2; 8 nucleotides line up with TRBD1. Germline lookup yields CDR1 SGDLS and CDR2 YYNGEE. The V gene end was trimmed by 4 bases and the J gene end by 7 bases; junction bases not matched to a gene: 3. The CDR3 is made up of 13 amino acids.

The CDR3 DNA is TGTGCCAGCAGCTTACCCGGCACTGAAGCTTTCTTT. It yields the protein CASSLPGTEAFF. V is TRBV7-9 and J is TRBJ1-1; the D is unclear. Germline CDR1 reads SEHNR; CDR2 reads FQNEAQ (reference sequence). This CDR3 spans 12 amino acids. Trimming took 2 bases from V and 4 from J, leaving 5 bases between them.

This chain uses TRBV2 with TRBJ2-3, with D perhaps TRBD2 (5 bases). The germline V gene encodes CDR1 SNHLY and CDR2 FYNNEI. The CDR3 covers 15 residues. V was clipped by 3 bases and J by 1 base, with 11 bases between them. The CDR3 bases are TGTGCCAGCAGTGAGGACTCCCGGGGCACAGATACGCAGTATTTT. Translated, it gives CASSEDSRGTDTQYF.

The V call is TRBV10-2, the J call TRBJ2-5, with 9 nucleotides matching TRBD1. The length of the CDR3 is 12 residues. Germline-derived CDR1 and CDR2 are WSHSY and SAAADI. V shed 6 bases and J 4 bases; nucleotides not matched to a gene: 0. The CDR3 here is CASRDRGETQYF. The CDR3 DNA sequence: TGCGCCAGCAGGGACAGGGGAGAGACCCAGTACTTC.

V and J are TRBV19 and TRBJ1-5; TRBD1 matches 7 bases. The ends lost 5 bases at V and 5 bases at J; junction bases unmatched: 9. Per the germline V gene, CDR1 is LNHDA and CDR2 is SQIVND (reference sequence). This CDR3 comprises 15 residues. CDR3 sequence (DNA): TGTGCCAGTAGTCCACTTGACAGGGAGGATCAGCCCCAGCATTTT. It yields the protein CASSPLDREDQPQHF.

With respect to this clone: This same CDR3 is encoded by further DNA sequences in the sample. The CDR3 loop reads CASSSGVMNTEAFF. The CDR3 region has the DNA TGTGCCAGCAGCTCGGGAGTTATGAACACTGAAGCTTTCTTT. This sequence joins TRBV7-9 and TRBJ1-1; no reliable D call. The CDR3 loop spans 14 amino acids. Germline CDR1 is SEHNR and CDR2 is FQNEAQ (reference sequence). V was clipped by 4 bases and J by 0 bases, with 9 bases between them.

V is TRBV6-4 and J is TRBJ1-1, with D maybe TRBD1 (6 bases). CDR1 and CDR2 from the germline V gene are MRHNA and SNTAGT. Trimming cost V 2 bases and J 10 bases, with 14 bases left between them. CDR3 length: 13 amino acids. The CDR3 loop is CASSDGPGAGAFF. As DNA, the CDR3 is TGTGCCAGCAGTGACGGGCCAGGGGCAGGAGCTTTCTTT.

This clone has a single count. The chain uses TRBV28 and TRBJ1-2, with 7 bases matching TRBD1. The germline V gene has CDR1 MDHEN and CDR2 SYDVKM. The CDR3 runs to 14 residues. The J segment lost 6 bases and the V segment lost 3 bases, leaving 7 bases of the junction unmatched. Written as DNA, the CDR3 is TGTGCCAGCAGTTTTCGGACAGGCATCGATGGCTACACCTTC. Amino acid sequence: CASSFRTGIDGYTF.

This clone appeared a single time. V and J are TRBV9 and TRBJ2-7; 7 positions agree with TRBD2. CDR3 length: 15 amino acids. V lost 0 bases to trimming and J lost 4 bases; unmatched junction nucleotides: 7. Per the germline V gene, CDR1 is SGDLS and CDR2 is YYNGEE. The CDR3 protein is CASSVDPGRSYEQYF. The CDR3 DNA follows: TGTGCCAGCAGCGTAGATCCCGGGAGGAGTTACGAGCAGTACTTC.

The V gene is TRBV28, the J gene TRBJ2-2; the D gene is possibly TRBD1 (5 bases). Germline CDR1 reads MDHEN; CDR2 reads SYDVKM. The CDR3 is 13 residues long. The V end was cut by 5 bases, the J end by 6 bases, with 10 bases between. Here the CDR3 reads CASSPPGSGELFF. CDR3 DNA sequence: TGTGCCAGCAGTCCACCAGGGTCCGGGGAGCTGTTTTTT.

This chain joins TRBV6-6 and TRBJ2-3; D not resolved. Germline values: CDR1 MNHNY, CDR2 SVGAGI (reference sequence). Trimming cost V 0 bases and J 0 bases, with 10 bases left between them. The CDR3 contains 16 residues. DNA of the CDR3: TGTGCCAGCAGTTACTCGCGGCCGGAGAGCACAGATACGCAGTATTTT. It yields the protein CASSYSRPESTDTQYF.

This chain uses TRBV28 with TRBJ2-2; D perhaps matches TRBD2 (5 bases). Trimming left V 9 bases short and J 5 bases short, with 19 bases between. The CDR3 covers 15 residues. Germline V gene sequence: CDR1 MDHEN, CDR2 SYDVKM. The CDR3 coding sequence is TGTGCCAGTGGGCGACCGGGCCCGGGGACCGGGGAGCTGTTTTTT. This sequence encodes CASGRPGPGTGELFF. Supplemented by reference TRBV28 and TRBJ2-2, the full variable domain reads DVKVTQSSRYLVKRTGEKVFLECVQDMDHENMFWYRQDPGLGLRLIYFSYDVKMKEKGDIPEGYSVSREKKERFSLILESASTNQTSMYLCASGRPGPGTGELFFGEGSRLTVL.

The chain combines TRBV28 with TRBJ1-5; D gene ambiguous. The V end lost 5 bases, the J end lost 6 bases, and 17 bases lay between the germline ends. The CDR3 totals 15 residues. Germline V CDR1 and CDR2: MDHEN, SYDVKM. The DNA for the CDR3 is TGTGCCAGCAGTCTCGATATCGGGGAGACTCAGCCCCAGCATTTT. The encoded protein is CASSLDIGETQPQHF. Variable domain in full (rest from reference TRBV28 and TRBJ1-5): DVKVTQSSRYLVKRTGEKVFLECVQDMDHENMFWYRQDPGLGLRLIYFSYDVKMKEKGDIPEGYSVSREKKERFSLILESASTNQTSMYLCASSLDIGETQPQHFGDGTRLSIL.

The chain couples TRBV30 to TRBJ1-2, with a possible D match to TRBD1 (5 bases). Germline V gives CDR1 GTSNPN, CDR2 SVGIG (reference sequence). This CDR3 has 14 amino acids. Trimming left V 0 bases short and J 4 bases short, with 12 bases between. The CDR3 region is CAWSVGAGVYGYTF. The CDR3 DNA sequence: TGTGCCTGGAGTGTCGGAGCGGGGGTCTATGGCTACACCTTC.

This chain uses TRBV13 with TRBJ2-1; D perhaps matches TRBD2 (7 bases). This CDR3 has 14 amino acids. V lost 2 bases, J lost 3 bases, and 8 bases lay in between. Germline CDR1 and CDR2: PRHDT and FYEKMQ (reference sequence). The chain's CDR3 is CASSLRGGYNEQFF. The CDR3 region has the DNA TGTGCCAGCAGCTTAAGGGGGGGCTACAATGAGCAGTTCTTC.

Comments on this clone: The junction departs from the called germline gene at one end, perhaps through a read error. The CDR3 here is CASKEDRVQETRYF. The CDR3 DNA reads as TGTGCCAGCAAAGAAGACAGGGTGCAAGAGACCCGGTACTTC. The chain links TRBV6-5 to TRBJ2-5; 7 bases match TRBD1. The CDR3 covers 14 residues. The V gene's germline CDR1 is MNHEY and CDR2 SVGAGI.

J is TRBJ1-1 and V is TRBV10-3; 9 bases align to TRBD1. Germline-derived CDR1 and CDR2 are ENHRY and SYGVKD. The CDR3 length is 15 residues. Losses at the gene ends were 9 bases for V and 3 bases for J; bases not matched to a gene: 11. CDR3 DNA: TGTGCCATGTCCGATCTACAGGGGGCAGACACTGAAGCTTTCTTT. Residues: CAMSDLQGADTEAFF.

V gene TRBV4-1 combines with J gene TRBJ2-1; 12 nucleotides align to TRBD2. V trimming: 2 bases; J trimming: 4 bases; junction bases outside the gene matches: 3. CDR1 MGHRA and CDR2 YSYEKL come from the germline V gene. The CDR3 has 16 residues. The CDR3 DNA is TGCGCCAGCAGCCAAATGACTAGCGGGGGTTACAATGAGCAGTTCTTC. Translated, it gives CASSQMTSGGYNEQFF.

This clone appeared once. V gene TRBV7-8 combines with J gene TRBJ2-1; unclear D gene. The CDR3 length is 15 residues. Deletions cut 5 bases from V and 1 base from J, with 12 bases between. Per the germline V gene, CDR1 is SGHVS and CDR2 is FQNEAQ. The CDR3 coding sequence is TGTGCCAGCAGCCTCGCGGCTGGATCCTACAATGAGCAGTTCTTC. Translated: CASSLAAGSYNEQFF.

This sequence joins TRBV10-3 and TRBJ2-3; 14 nucleotides match TRBD2. The junction had 8 bases not matched to a gene; V was cut back by 10 bases and J by 5 bases. Germline V gene lookup returns CDR1 ENHRY and CDR2 SYGVKD. The CDR3 has 15 residues. The chain's CDR3 is CASQSGTSGGDTQYF. DNA of the CDR3: TGTGCCAGCCAATCCGGGACTAGCGGGGGAGATACGCAGTATTTT.

The CDR3, as DNA: TGTGCCAGTAGTATCCTCCAGGGGAATTCACCCCTCCACTTT. Translated, it gives CASSILQGNSPLHF. J is TRBJ1-6 and V is TRBV19; the D gene is possibly TRBD1 (6 bases). Germline CDR1 reads LNHDA; CDR2 reads SQIVND (reference sequence). The CDR3 is made up of 14 amino acids. The V gene lost 3 bases and the J gene lost 7 bases, with 10 bases spanning the gap.

The rearrangement uses TRBV2 and TRBJ1-5; D possibly corresponds to TRBD1 (5 bases). CDR3 length: 14 amino acids. Per germline, CDR1 SNHLY and CDR2 FYNNEI. V was cut by 7 bases and J by 1 base, with 11 bases left in between. CDR3 nucleotide sequence: TGTGCCAGCAAGTGGCAGGGAAGCAATCAGCCCCAGCATTTT. This encodes CASKWQGSNQPQHF. The whole variable domain, remainder taken from reference TRBV2 and TRBJ1-5, is EPEVTQTPSHQVTQMGQEVILRCVPISNHLYFYWYRQILGQKVEFLVSFYNNEISEKSEIFDDQFSVERPDGSNFTLKIRSTKLEDSAMYFCASKWQGSNQPQHFGDGTRLSIL.

The count of this clone is one. The J gene is TRBJ1-2, the V gene TRBV27, with a possible D match to TRBD1 (6 bases). Trimming cost V 10 bases and J 5 bases, with 14 bases left between them. Germline loops: CDR1 MNHEY, CDR2 SMNVEV (reference sequence). This CDR3 region has 12 residues. DNA of the CDR3: TGTGCCACCCAGGGGAGAGGGTATGGCTACACCTTC. This sequence encodes CATQGRGYGYTF.